Listed here are 20 T cell receptor beta chains from one sample, sequenced in a study of blood T cell repertoires in COVID-19. Here immunoSEQ multiplex PCR was the method, and the copy in TCRdb shows in-frame clones only, minus some. The sample holds 200,000 to 250,000 clones; 70% to 90% are singletons and the top ten take roughly 2.8%. Source material: peripheral blood. The source of these receptors is a man aged 50 to 60 who had recovered from COVID-19.

On this clone: Relative to the germline gene, one junction end is altered; a read error may explain this. The rearrangement links TRBV18 to TRBJ2-3, with 8 bases that match TRBD2. CDR1 KGHSH and CDR2 LQKENI come from the germline V gene. This CDR3 comprises 15 residues. CDR3 amino acids: CASSPQAGGTDTQYF. CDR3 nucleotides: TGTGCCAGCTCACCACAGGCGGGAGGCACGGATACGCAGTATTTT.

The chain uses TRBV6-5 and TRBJ2-7; a possible D gene is TRBD1 (6 bases). CDR1 is MNHEY and CDR2 is SVGAGI in the germline V gene. The CDR3 length is 16 residues. V gave up 0 bases and J gave up 4 bases, with 16 bases separating them. The CDR3 DNA is TGTGCCAGCAGTTACTCGAGCAGGGGAGCACGATACGAGCAGTACTTC. Its protein is CASSYSSRGARYEQYF.

The V call is TRBV3-1 (or the pseudogene TRBV3-2), the J call TRBJ1-4; unclear D gene. This CDR3 spans 16 amino acids. Germline values: CDR1 LGHDT, CDR2 YNNKEL (reference sequence). V was cut by 0 bases and J by 0 bases, with 8 bases left in between. CDR3 nucleotide sequence: TGTGCCAGCAGCCAAGATCCGGGAGCAACTAATGAAAAACTGTTTTTT. Translated: CASSQDPGATNEKLFF.

In this sample, this clone turned up once. The chain links TRBV7-9 to TRBJ1-4; tentatively, D is TRBD1 (5 bases). This CDR3 spans 14 amino acids. V was cut by 4 bases and J by 7 bases, with 13 bases left in between. Germline V gene sequence: CDR1 SEHNR, CDR2 FQNEAQ (reference sequence). CDR3 sequence reads: CASSSLGAIEKLFF. CDR3 DNA: TGTGCCAGCAGCTCGCTAGGGGCCATTGAAAAACTGTTTTTT.

The chain joins TRBV9 to TRBJ1-1, with D hard to call. Trimming removed 1 base from V and 2 bases from J, with 6 bases in between. Germline loops: CDR1 SGDLS, CDR2 YYNGEE. This CDR3 has 13 amino acids. CDR3 residues: CASSVLGNTEAFF. For the CDR3, the DNA is TGTGCCAGCAGCGTACTAGGAAACACTGAAGCTTTCTTT.

This clone was picked up many times. J is TRBJ1-2 and V is TRBV4-1; possible D gene TRBD1, 5 bases. V dropped 6 bases and J dropped 4 bases, with 21 bases sitting between them. This CDR3 is built from 16 residues. CDR1 MGHRA and CDR2 YSYEKL come from the germline V gene. The DNA for the CDR3 is TGCGCCAGCAGTCTTTCCCGGGCCTCAAGGGGCTATGGCTACACCTTC. Its protein product is CASSLSRASRGYGYTF.

This chain uses TRBV28 with TRBJ1-2; TRBD1 agrees at 7 bases. This CDR3 is 15 amino acids long. CDR1 MDHEN and CDR2 SYDVKM come from the germline V gene. V shed 6 bases, J shed 5 bases, and the junction held 12 bases outside the gene matches. The CDR3 nucleotides are TGTGCCAGCAGCCCGGTTGAGGCAGGGGGTTATGGCTACACCTTC. Protein product: CASSPVEAGGYGYTF.

The chain joins TRBV5-3 to TRBJ1-1, with unresolved D. TRBV5-3 is annotated as an ORF whose role is uncertain. This CDR3 has 9 amino acids. Deletions cut 5 bases from V and 8 bases from J, with 4 bases between. CDR3 amino acids: CARSREAFF. CDR3 bases: TGTGCCAGAAGTCGGGAAGCTTTCTTT.

V gene TRBV24-1 combines with J gene TRBJ1-5, with 9 bases that match TRBD1. In germline, CDR1 is KGHDR, CDR2 SFDVKD. After removal of 4 bases from V and 7 bases from J, the junction contained 7 bases not matched to a gene. There are 15 residues in the CDR3. The CDR3 region is CATSDQTGGGQPQHF. CDR3 sequence (DNA): TGTGCCACCAGTGACCAAACAGGGGGCGGGCAGCCCCAGCATTTT.

V gene TRBV7-6 combines with J gene TRBJ1-1, with a possible D match to TRBD1 (6 bases). V lost 1 base and J 1 base, leaving 19 bases between the germline ends. Germline V gene sequence: CDR1 SGHVS, CDR2 FNYEAQ. The CDR3 is 18 residues long. The CDR3 is CASSLEGRGEVGNTEAFF. CDR3 nucleotides: TGTGCCAGCAGCTTAGAAGGCAGGGGCGAAGTAGGGAACACTGAAGCTTTCTTT.

The chain employs TRBV19 and TRBJ1-5; D is uncertain. This CDR3 contains 15 residues. Germline CDR1 and CDR2: LNHDA and SQIVND (reference sequence). Trimming stripped 3 bases from V and 0 bases from J, with 9 bases between. This chain's CDR3 is CASSMSGYSNQPQHF. In DNA form, the CDR3 reads TGTGCCAGTAGTATGAGTGGTTATAGCAATCAGCCCCAGCATTTT.

The V call is TRBV5-4, the J call TRBJ1-1; 7 bases match TRBD1. CDR3 length equals 17 residues. Per germline, CDR1 SGHNT and CDR2 YYREEE (reference sequence). The V gene end was trimmed by 4 bases and the J gene end by 4 bases; junction bases not matched to a gene: 16. This CDR3 is CASSPGPTRGEATEAFF. In DNA, the CDR3 is TGTGCCAGCAGCCCGGGACCCACCAGGGGGGAGGCCACTGAAGCTTTCTTT.

This clone was counted between two and nine times. Other DNA variants within this sample encode the same CDR3. The gene calls are TRBV18 and TRBJ1-5, with D possibly TRBD1 on 5 matching bases. The V gene lost 3 bases and the J gene lost 5 bases, with 8 bases spanning the gap. CDR3 size: 13 residues. Germline CDR1 KGHSH, CDR2 LQKENI. CDR3 DNA sequence: TGTGCCAGCTCACCGGGAGGGGATCAGCCCCAGCATTTT. Residues: CASSPGGDQPQHF.

The V gene is TRBV7-6, the J gene TRBJ2-5; TRBD1 matches 11 bases. Trimming took 2 bases from V and 2 from J; bases not matched to a gene: 7. The length of the CDR3 is 17 residues. Germline V gene sequence: CDR1 SGHVS, CDR2 FNYEAQ. CDR3 bases: TGTGCCAGCAGCTTATCAGCCGGGACAGGGGGTCAAGAGACCCAGTACTTC. It encodes CASSLSAGTGGQETQYF.

The chain recombines TRBV19 with TRBJ1-2; no firm D call. The CDR3 consists of 12 residues. V dropped 4 bases and J dropped 4 bases, with 7 bases sitting between them. The V gene's germline CDR1 is LNHDA and CDR2 SQIVND (reference sequence). CDR3 nucleotide sequence: TGTGCCAGTAGTAGTCGTGTCTATGGCTACACCTTC. Amino acid sequence: CASSSRVYGYTF.

CDR3 bases: TGTGCCAGCAGTCCGGGACAGGGGGCGCTTGGTGAGCAGTACTTC. This encodes CASSPGQGALGEQYF. The gene calls are TRBV27 and TRBJ2-7; TRBD1 agrees at 12 bases. The CDR3 sequence is 15 residues long. V lost 5 bases and J lost 7; bases outside the gene matches: 9. Germline CDR1 reads MNHEY; CDR2 reads SMNVEV (reference sequence).

This chain uses TRBV19 with TRBJ2-6, with D unclear. Germline-derived CDR1 and CDR2 are LNHDA and SQIVND (reference sequence). There are 14 residues in the CDR3. Trimming took 6 bases from V and 2 from J, leaving 8 bases between them. The CDR3: CASSPRTGANVLTF. The CDR3 DNA reads TGTGCCAGTAGCCCTCGTACTGGGGCCAACGTCCTGACTTTC.

The chain uses TRBV4-1 and TRBJ2-2; 7 bases fit TRBD2. Germline CDR1 and CDR2: MGHRA and YSYEKL. The V gene end was trimmed by 1 base and the J gene end by 0 bases; junction bases not matched to a gene: 2. The CDR3 length is 16 residues. As DNA, the CDR3 is TGCGCCAGCAGCCAAGTAGCGGGCACGAACACCGGGGAGCTGTTTTTT. It specifies CASSQVAGTNTGELFF.

V and J are TRBV4-1 and TRBJ1-6; TRBD1 matches 8 bases. Germline V gene sequence: CDR1 MGHRA, CDR2 YSYEKL. With 5 bases clipped from V and 7 bases from J, the junction kept 10 bases outside the gene matches. The CDR3 spans 16 residues. The CDR3 here is CASSIHSGQGNSPLHF. Here the CDR3 DNA reads TGCGCCAGCAGCATCCACTCTGGACAGGGAAATTCACCCCTCCACTTT.

V gene TRBV19 combines with J gene TRBJ2-4; tentative D call: TRBD1 (6 bases). V was cut by 3 bases and J by 4 bases, with 10 bases left in between. This CDR3 has 14 residues. Per germline, CDR1 LNHDA and CDR2 SQIVND (reference sequence). The DNA of the CDR3 is TGTGCCAGTAGTATTTGGCAGGGGAAAAACATTCAGTACTTC. Translation gives CASSIWQGKNIQYF.